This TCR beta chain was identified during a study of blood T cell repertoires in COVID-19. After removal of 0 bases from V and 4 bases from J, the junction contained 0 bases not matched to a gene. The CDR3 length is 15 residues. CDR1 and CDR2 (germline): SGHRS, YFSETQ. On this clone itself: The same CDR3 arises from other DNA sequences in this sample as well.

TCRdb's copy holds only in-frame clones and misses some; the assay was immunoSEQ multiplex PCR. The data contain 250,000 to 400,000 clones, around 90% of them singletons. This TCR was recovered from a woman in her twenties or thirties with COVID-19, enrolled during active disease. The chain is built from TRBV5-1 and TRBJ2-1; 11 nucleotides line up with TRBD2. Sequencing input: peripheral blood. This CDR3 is CASSLGLAGYNEQFF. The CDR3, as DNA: TGCGCCAGCAGCTTGGGACTAGCGGGATACAATGAGCAGTTCTTC.